The 19 T cell receptor beta chains presented below share a single source sample, sequenced in a study of shared clonotypes between healthy human individuals. TCRdb keeps only in-frame clones here, not all; method: immunoSEQ multiplex PCR. The repertoire includes some 2.3 million clones, 85% to 95% of them detected once, and under 0.45% sits in the top ten. Sequenced input: naive CD4+ T cells from PBMCs. Subset defined: CD45RA+ positively selected. The receptors here all came from a man aged 18 to 30 in good health. Some clones in this sample may be carry-over from other donors' samples.

The chain combines TRBV28 with TRBJ2-3, with 8 nucleotides matching TRBD2. The ends lost 6 bases at V and 1 base at J; junction bases unmatched: 12. CDR3 length: 17 residues. Looked up from germline, CDR1 is MDHEN and CDR2 is SYDVKM. CDR3 protein: CASRAFKGREGTDTQYF. In DNA form, the CDR3 reads TGTGCCAGCAGGGCTTTCAAGGGGCGGGAGGGCACAGATACGCAGTATTTT. The full variable domain, with the rest looked up from reference TRBV28 and TRBJ2-3, is DVKVTQSSRYLVKRTGEKVFLECVQDMDHENMFWYRQDPGLGLRLIYFSYDVKMKEKGDIPEGYSVSREKKERFSLILESASTNQTSMYLCASRAFKGREGTDTQYFGPGTRLTVL.

The chain links TRBV2 to TRBJ2-1; D may be TRBD2 (6 bases). The CDR3 is 14 amino acids. Between the trimmed V and J ends, which lost 4 bases and 4 bases, there was a span of 11 bases. The V gene's germline CDR1 is SNHLY and CDR2 FYNNEI. CDR3 sequence (DNA): TGTGCCAGCAGTGGGGGACTCTTATACAATGAGCAGTTCTTC. It encodes CASSGGLLYNEQFF.

With regard to this clone: This sample includes further DNA sequences coding for the same CDR3. The chain links TRBV18 to TRBJ2-5; the match to TRBD1 covers 8 bases. The trim removed 3 bases at V and 5 bases at J, leaving 5 bases unmatched. This CDR3 contains 14 residues. In germline, CDR1 is KGHSH, CDR2 LQKENI. The CDR3 DNA reads as TGTGCCAGCTCACCCCGCACAGGGGGGGAGACCCAGTACTTC. Amino acids: CASSPRTGGETQYF.

This clone was found a few times. The chain is built from TRBV28 and TRBJ1-2, with unresolved D. The CDR3 loop spans 11 amino acids. Deletions cut 7 bases from V and 4 bases from J, with 7 bases between. Looked up from germline, CDR1 is MDHEN and CDR2 is SYDVKM. The CDR3 DNA sequence: TGTGCCAGCACCAATACCTATGGCTACACCTTC. Its translation: CASTNTYGYTF.

The V and J genes are TRBV5-1 and TRBJ1-2; 10 nucleotides agree with TRBD1. Looked up from germline, CDR1 is SGHRS and CDR2 is YFSETQ. This CDR3 comprises 15 residues. With V trimmed by 4 bases and J by 6 bases, 9 bases remained unmatched. Here the CDR3 reads CASSTTGGGFDGYTF. CDR3 DNA sequence: TGCGCCAGCAGCACGACAGGGGGCGGTTTTGATGGCTACACCTTC.

CDR3 in amino acids: CASRARGSSYNEQFF. The CDR3, as DNA: TGTGCCAGTAGAGCCCGGGGAAGCTCCTACAATGAGCAGTTCTTC. The rearrangement uses TRBV19 and TRBJ2-1; a weak D match, TRBD2 (5 bases). V gave up 6 bases and J gave up 0 bases, with 12 bases separating them. This CDR3 has 15 amino acids. Germline assignment: CDR1 LNHDA and CDR2 SQIVND (reference sequence).

DNA for the CDR3: TGCGCCAGCAGCACAGACAATGAGCAGTTCTTC. Translated: CASSTDNEQFF. This rearrangement joins TRBV5-1 to TRBJ2-1; no reliable D call. The CDR3 runs 11 residues. Germline assignment: CDR1 SGHRS and CDR2 YFSETQ. V lost 4 bases, J lost 5 bases, and 4 bases lay in between.

The rearrangement links TRBV9 to TRBJ1-1, with 7 bases that match TRBD1. Germline-derived CDR1 and CDR2 are SGDLS and YYNGEE. This CDR3 is 13 amino acids long. Unmatched junction bases numbered 5, after V lost 4 bases and J lost 5 bases. The CDR3 DNA sequence: TGTGCCAGCAGCTCAAGACAGGGTACTGAAGCTTTCTTT. Translating gives CASSSRQGTEAFF.

Only one count was recorded for this clone. The chain combines TRBV28 with TRBJ2-7, with a weak D call TRBD1 (6 bases). This CDR3 has 14 residues. Trimming left V 5 bases short and J 4 bases short, with 15 bases between. Germline V gene lookup returns CDR1 MDHEN and CDR2 SYDVKM. CDR3 DNA sequence: TGTGCCAGCAGTACCCGAGGGGGAAAATACGAGCAGTACTTC. It yields the protein CASSTRGGKYEQYF.

This sequence joins TRBV5-4 and TRBJ2-1; 7 bases are shared with TRBD2. After removal of 6 bases from V and 4 bases from J, the junction contained 13 bases not matched to a gene. The CDR3 totals 16 residues. Germline V gene sequence: CDR1 SGHNT, CDR2 YYREEE (reference sequence). CDR3 sequence (DNA): TGTGCCAGCACCTCATATCTAGCGGAAACATACAATGAGCAGTTCTTC. Translation: CASTSYLAETYNEQFF.

The rearrangement links TRBV7-3 to TRBJ2-1; 8 bases map to TRBD2. Trimming took 5 bases from V and 2 from J; bases not matched to a gene: 8. Germline lookup yields CDR1 SGHTA and CDR2 FQGTGA. The CDR3 runs to 16 residues. In DNA, the CDR3 is TGTGCCAGCAGCCCCCATAGCGGGACCACCTACAATGAGCAGTTCTTC. Residues: CASSPHSGTTYNEQFF.

J is TRBJ1-2 and V is TRBV4-1; 8 bases are a match to TRBD1. This CDR3 is 15 amino acids long. Germline V gene data show CDR1 as MGHRA and CDR2 as YSYEKL. Losses at the gene ends were 0 bases for V and 7 bases for J; bases not matched to a gene: 7. The DNA of the CDR3 is TGCGCCAGCAGCCAAGAGGACAGGGCTGGTTCTGGCTACACCTTC. Residues: CASSQEDRAGSGYTF.

The rearrangement links TRBV5-1 to TRBJ2-2, with D perhaps TRBD1 (6 bases). This CDR3 has 15 amino acids. V lost 1 base, J lost 4 bases, and 11 bases lay in between. In germline, CDR1 is SGHRS, CDR2 YFSETQ. The CDR3 region is CASSLYRDVTGELFF. CDR3 coding DNA: TGCGCCAGCAGCTTGTACAGGGATGTCACCGGGGAGCTGTTTTTT.

Points on this clone: The sample carries other DNA sequences with the same CDR3. The chain recombines TRBV7-3 with TRBJ2-1, with D perhaps matching TRBD1 (5 bases). V gave up 1 base and J gave up 2 bases, with 9 bases separating them. The CDR3 runs 15 residues. Germline V lookup: CDR1 SGHTA, CDR2 FQGTGA. CDR3 amino acids: CASSLRGGTYNEQFF. The CDR3 nucleotides are TGTGCCAGCAGCTTAAGGGGCGGCACCTACAATGAGCAGTTCTTC.

The gene calls are TRBV7-9 and TRBJ2-7; a weak D match, TRBD2 (5 bases). CDR3 length: 14 residues. Trimming left V 3 bases short and J 0 bases short, with 9 bases between. CDR1 is SEHNR, CDR2 FQNEAQ, per germline (reference sequence). The CDR3 sequence: CASSFSVSSYEQYF. CDR3 sequence (DNA): TGTGCCAGCAGCTTTAGCGTGAGCTCCTACGAGCAGTACTTC.

V and J are TRBV6-5 and TRBJ2-7; weak D call: TRBD1 (5 bases). Germline V CDR1 and CDR2: MNHEY, SVGAGI. V was trimmed by 7 bases and J by 5 bases, leaving 18 bases between them. This CDR3 comprises 14 residues. CDR3 sequence reads: CASNLNWGAHEQYF. The CDR3 region has the DNA TGTGCCAGCAACCTAAATTGGGGCGCACACGAGCAGTACTTC.

This rearrangement joins TRBV5-1 to TRBJ2-3; D unresolved. Between the trimmed V and J ends, which lost 4 bases and 0 bases, there was a span of 15 bases. CDR1 SGHRS and CDR2 YFSETQ come from the germline V gene. This CDR3 is 16 amino acids long. CDR3 bases: TGCGCCAGCAGCCCTTTTCCGGCGGCTAGCACAGATACGCAGTATTTT. Amino acid sequence: CASSPFPAASTDTQYF.

V usage is TRBV7-8 and J usage is TRBJ2-1; 10 bases agree with TRBD2. The CDR3 length is 17 residues. Trimming removed 5 bases from V and 0 bases from J; junction bases left unmatched: 7. The germline V gene has CDR1 SGHVS and CDR2 FQNEAQ. This CDR3 is CASSGTSASSSYNEQFF. In nucleotides, the CDR3 is TGTGCCAGCAGCGGGACTAGCGCTTCGAGCTCCTACAATGAGCAGTTCTTC.

In this sample, this clone turned up a few times. The chain is built from TRBV7-9 and TRBJ1-1; no clear D. The CDR3 is 13 amino acids. Germline values: CDR1 SEHNR, CDR2 FQNEAQ (reference sequence). V gave up 4 bases and J gave up 3 bases, with 9 bases separating them. CDR3 protein: CASSSSADTEAFF. CDR3 DNA sequence: TGTGCCAGCAGCTCCTCGGCGGACACTGAAGCTTTCTTT.